This TCR beta chain comes out of a study of cytomegalovirus exposure and HLA in healthy donors. About the study: From about 179 million T cells, an earlier analysis saw some 120 million unique TCR beta sequences. Findings and limits, study-wide: In vitro data verified a few CMV-associated chains as specific for CMV antigens.

On this clone: Its antigen is undetermined.

The study ran its PCR with 60 Vbeta and 13 Jbeta primers. The method was immunoSEQ multiplex PCR; TCRdb's version includes in-frame clones alone and lacks a portion of them. The profile shows about 82,000 clones, around 66% of them singletons. The sequence came from a woman between 40 and 55 years old in good health and CMV-seropositive. Sequences were obtained from PBMCs.

DNA of the CDR3: TGTGCCAGCAGTTCGGGACAGGGGGTTTACGAGCAGTACTTC. Translation: CASSSGQGVYEQYF. V is TRBV28 and J is TRBJ2-7, with 11 bases that match TRBD1. The V segment lost 4 bases and the J segment 4 bases; nucleotides outside the gene matches: 3. The CDR3 runs to 14 residues. Germline CDR1 is MDHEN and CDR2 is SYDVKM. Based on the CDR3 plus reference TRBV28 and TRBJ2-7, the full variable domain is DVKVTQSSRYLVKRTGEKVFLECVQDMDHENMFWYRQDPGLGLRLIYFSYDVKMKEKGDIPEGYSVSREKKERFSLILESASTNQTSMYLCASSSGQGVYEQYFGPGTRLTVT.